This passage covers 10 T cell receptor beta chains from one sample sequenced in a study of T cells in localized non-small cell lung cancer. The protocol was immunoSEQ multiplex PCR, while the TCRdb copy is restricted to in-frame clones and leaves out a portion. The sample holds tens of thousands of clones, roughly 91% seen once. Here the sequenced sample was peripheral blood, taken before any cancer treatment. The receptors were gathered from a woman aged 35-75 years with stage I squamous cell lung carcinoma.

The chain recombines TRBV30 with TRBJ1-5; TRBD1 aligns across 9 bases. The trim removed 5 bases at V and 4 bases at J, leaving 3 bases unmatched. The CDR3 spans 13 residues. Germline V lookup: CDR1 GTSNPN, CDR2 SVGIG (reference sequence). CDR3 coding DNA: TGTGCCTGGGGACAGGGGAGAAATCAGCCCCAGCATTTT. It is translated as CAWGQGRNQPQHF. Full variable domain (rest looked up from reference TRBV30 and TRBJ1-5): SQTIHQWPATLVQPVGSPLSLECTVEGTSNPNLYWYRQAAGRGLQLLFYSVGIGQISSEVPQNLSASRPQDRQFILSSKKLLLSDSGFYLCAWGQGRNQPQHFGDGTRLSIL.

CDR3 sequence (DNA): TGTGCCAGCAGTAGCCCCGGGGGGGAGACCCAGTACTTC. Protein sequence: CASSSPGGETQYF. The V call is TRBV6-6, the J call TRBJ2-5; 7 bases are a match to TRBD2. Germline assignment: CDR1 MNHNY and CDR2 SVGAGI (reference sequence). There are 13 residues in the CDR3. J lost 5 bases, V lost 5 bases, and 5 bases had no gene match.

This sequence joins TRBV30 and TRBJ1-3; D ambiguous. Trimming shortened V by 1 base and J by 0 bases, and 10 bases separated the two germline ends. Germline V gene lookup returns CDR1 GTSNPN and CDR2 SVGIG (reference sequence). The CDR3 runs 15 residues. CDR3 residues: CAWSAGSSSGNTIYF. Here the CDR3 DNA reads TGTGCCTGGAGTGCGGGGTCAAGCTCTGGAAACACCATATATTTT.

This chain connects TRBV5-6 to TRBJ1-1; unclear D gene. This CDR3 contains 15 residues. V lost 0 bases to trimming and J lost 7 bases, with 16 bases between them. Per germline, CDR1 SGHDT and CDR2 YYEEEE. The CDR3 bases are TGTGCCAGCAGCTTGGGATACAGAGCTCGAGGTGAAGCTTTCTTT. Its translation: CASSLGYRARGEAFF.

The chain has TRBV6-1 and TRBJ2-1; D not certain. Germline assignment: CDR1 MNHNS and CDR2 SASEGT. CDR3 length: 15 amino acids. The germline V and J ends were trimmed by 2 bases and 4 bases, with 12 bases remaining between them. CDR3 DNA: TGTGCCAGCAGTGAACGGGTAGTTGGTTACAATGAGCAGTTCTTC. It yields the protein CASSERVVGYNEQFF.

The rearrangement joins TRBV7-8 to TRBJ1-1; D is ambiguous. CDR3 size: 13 residues. Trimming took 0 bases from V and 4 from J, leaving 6 bases between them. CDR1 is SGHVS and CDR2 is FQNEAQ in the germline V gene. The CDR3 bases are TGTGCCAGCAGCTTAGCCGGGGTCACTGAAGCTTTCTTT. This codes for CASSLAGVTEAFF.

The chain employs TRBV6-5 and TRBJ1-4, with unresolved D. CDR3 length equals 14 residues. V gave up 2 bases and J gave up 8 bases, with 12 bases separating them. CDR1 and CDR2 (germline): MNHEY, SVGAGI. The chain's CDR3 is CASSYNPSGEKLFF. CDR3 DNA sequence: TGTGCCAGCAGTTACAACCCGTCGGGGGAAAAACTGTTTTTT.

This clone has a single count. The rearrangement uses TRBV6-1 and TRBJ1-1; 7 nucleotides match TRBD1. Germline V gene sequence: CDR1 MNHNS, CDR2 SASEGT. The V segment lost 3 bases and the J segment 4 bases; nucleotides outside the gene matches: 2. The CDR3 runs 13 residues. CDR3 sequence reads: CASSDQGGTEAFF. The CDR3 DNA reads as TGTGCCAGCAGTGACCAGGGGGGCACTGAAGCTTTCTTT.

The sample holds one count of this clone. The V and J genes are TRBV11-2 and TRBJ1-1; D may be TRBD1 (5 bases). CDR3 length: 14 residues. Germline CDR1 SGHAT, CDR2 FQNNGV. Trimming shortened V by 3 bases and J by 4 bases, and 12 bases separated the two germline ends. CDR3 protein: CASSFGGVSTEAFF. As DNA, the CDR3 is TGTGCCAGCAGCTTCGGGGGAGTAAGCACTGAAGCTTTCTTT.

The chain is built from TRBV2 and TRBJ2-5; 8 bases are shared with TRBD1. The J call may not be correct, given that the DNA end is closer to TRBJ2-7. Germline CDR1 and CDR2: SNHLY and FYNNEI. There are 11 residues in the CDR3. The CDR3 region has the DNA TGTGCCACGGACAGGGCCTACGAGCAGTACTTC. This gives the protein CATDRAYEQYF.